The T cell receptor beta chain under discussion was sequenced for a study of molecular identifiers for immune sequencing clone quantification. Overall study: Replicate runs used RNA from roughly 18,000 or 92,000 naive CD8 cells, which was split five ways into aliquots, and four of those aliquots were then sequenced. Study-wide points: In naive cells, under 1% of molecules belonged to clones above 20 RNA copies, against over 98% in effector cells.

CDR3 length: 15 amino acids. Trimming cost V 2 bases and J 4 bases, with 10 bases left between them. Germline CDR1 is SGHDT and CDR2 is YYEEEE. Every naive CD8 library was made from between about 18,000 and 1,100,000 sorted cells with 10%, 30% or 50% RNA. The sample holds a few counts of this clonotype. Its antigen is not identified. MiXCR, applied by TCRdb to the PCR reads, yields one record per CDR3 protein. This sample has over 600,000 distinct CDR3 sequences, with about 20% found just once. Sequencing used naive CD8+ T cells from blood, with Jurkat cell RNA spiked in. This sample's subset: FACS-sorted CD8+CD4-CCR7+CD45RA+ naive T cells. The sequence came from a human donor in good health. Some libraries in this study had Jurkat cell RNA spiked in. The chain recombines TRBV5-6 with TRBJ1-6, with D unclear. The CDR3 region has the DNA TGTGCCAGCAGCTTACGGGCAGAGTATAATTCACCCCTCCACTTT. This sequence encodes CASSLRAEYNSPLHF.